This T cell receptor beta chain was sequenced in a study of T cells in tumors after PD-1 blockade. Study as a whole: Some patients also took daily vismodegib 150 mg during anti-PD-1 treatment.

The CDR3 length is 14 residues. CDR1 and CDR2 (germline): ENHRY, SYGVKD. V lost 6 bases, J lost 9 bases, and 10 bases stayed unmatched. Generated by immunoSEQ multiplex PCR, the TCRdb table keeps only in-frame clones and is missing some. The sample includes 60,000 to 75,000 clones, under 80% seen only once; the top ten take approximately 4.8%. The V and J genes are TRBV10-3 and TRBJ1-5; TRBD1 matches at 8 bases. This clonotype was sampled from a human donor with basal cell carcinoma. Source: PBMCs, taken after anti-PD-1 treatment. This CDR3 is CAISVGTGGWPQHF. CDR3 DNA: TGTGCCATCAGCGTCGGGACAGGAGGTTGGCCCCAGCATTTT.